This T cell receptor (beta chain) is from a study of blood T cell repertoires in COVID-19 (dated by TCRdb to 2018 to 2021). Study-wide context: Samples from collaborators originated in the United States, Italy and Spain and spanned both the acute and convalescent phases of COVID-19. HLA class I and class II types, where available, came from metadata supplied by the sample provider rather than from assay-based typing. Nearly every sample came with metadata listing a de-identified subject ID, COVID-19 status, age in years and sex. The repertoires were released in a freely available public database meant as a resource for research on the immune response to SARS-CoV-2. The dataset comprised deeply sampled blood TCRbeta repertoires from subjects exposed to, actively infected with, or recovered from COVID-19. The prospective study material was composed of cDNA or gDNA derived from T cells, B-cell-depleted T cells, or PBMCs. Samples were obtained from the ongoing ImmuneRACE study (first 160 participants) and from 1,000 to 1,500 subjects provided by 6 global collaborators.

V is pared back by 2 bases and J by 7 bases, with 11 bases lying between the germline termini. The CDR3 sequence holds 14 residues, the cysteine and phenylalanine included. CDR3 DNA only is kept here, 42 bases in frame from base 1. Based on the germline V gene, the CDR1 and CDR2 sequences are SGHTA and FQGNSA. On this clone: The clone's antigen remains unknown. No base quality information exists; no much larger clone differs at one position.

TCRbeta CDR3 regions were amplified from genomic DNA by means of the immunoSEQ Assay, a bias-controlled multiplex PCR. Turning to the authors' computational methods: Within the assay, amplification of reference gene primers was used to estimate how many nucleated cells each sample contained. To quantify the absolute abundance of each unique TCRbeta CDR3 rearrangement, sequence reads were collapsed and filtered. Productive Simpson clonality was computed per sample as the square root of Simpson's diversity index over productive rearrangements. Not all clones reach the TCRdb copy of this immuneACCESS table, which keeps in-frame sequences only. Checked studies attribute under half of the gap to unresolved V genes and leave the rest unexplained. The V and J calls and clone size come from that table; D and trimming were worked out from the DNA. The sample table lists hundreds of thousands of clones, 83% of them with a count of one. About 1.3% of the sample is taken by the ten largest.

In Seattle, one collaborating source enrolled patients while the infection was active and tracked those patients longitudinally over the course of disease. Whole blood was collected in K2EDTA tubes by collaborating institutions according to the institutions' own protocols. For TCRbeta analysis, collaborators shipped samples in one of three forms: frozen whole blood, isolated PBMCs, or DNA extracted from either of those sample types. The research as a whole found: The amount of clinical and demographic metadata varied by source and participant and was provided uncurated.

Sample: peripheral blood. This receptor was taken from a woman in her thirties with COVID-19, enrolled during active disease. The chain is encoded by TRBV7-2 joined to TRBJ2-2; no D gene call is confident. The CDR3 has the sequence CASSLTRSFGELFF. The DNA reads as follows: TGTGCCAGCAGCTTAACTCGGAGTTTCGGGGAGCTGTTTTTT.